A single sample gave rise to the 4 T cell receptor beta chains below, sequenced in a study of CXCR3-negative and CXCR3-positive naive CD8 T cells. 5' RACE that incorporated UMI labels was used to prepare the TRB cDNA libraries. TCRdb reprocessed the 5' RACE reads and stores each CDR3 protein as one record, lacking DNA. In all, the sample yields 130,000 or so distinct CDR3 sequences. Sequencing was performed on naive CXCR3- CD8+ T cells from blood. The subset denotes: CD45RO-CCR7+CD27+CD95- naive CD8+ T cells lacking CXCR3 (TNR3-). Receptors originate from a human donor in good health. Some clones in this sample may be carry-over from other donors' samples.

The chain has TRBV29-1 and TRBJ1-2; the TCRdb call, TRBD1, lacks DNA for checking. The CDR3 runs 14 residues. The germline gives CDR1 SQVTM, CDR2 ANQGSEA. This chain's CDR3 is CSVIDRGLAYGYTF.

The genes are TRBV9 and TRBJ2-3. The CDR3 consists of 13 residues. In germline, CDR1 is SGDLS, CDR2 YYNGEE. The CDR3 loop reads CASSVGDTDTQYF.

The genes are TRBV5-1 and TRBJ1-6. The CDR3 sequence is 16 residues long. Germline V CDR1 and CDR2: SGHRS, YFSETQ. CDR3 residues: CASSLIRAADNSPLHF.

This chain connects TRBV4-1 to TRBJ2-3; TCRdb's D call of TRBD1 is untestable without DNA. CDR3 length: 14 residues. The germline V gene encodes CDR1 MGHRA and CDR2 YSYEKL. The CDR3 sequence is CASSPWTGEDTQYF.